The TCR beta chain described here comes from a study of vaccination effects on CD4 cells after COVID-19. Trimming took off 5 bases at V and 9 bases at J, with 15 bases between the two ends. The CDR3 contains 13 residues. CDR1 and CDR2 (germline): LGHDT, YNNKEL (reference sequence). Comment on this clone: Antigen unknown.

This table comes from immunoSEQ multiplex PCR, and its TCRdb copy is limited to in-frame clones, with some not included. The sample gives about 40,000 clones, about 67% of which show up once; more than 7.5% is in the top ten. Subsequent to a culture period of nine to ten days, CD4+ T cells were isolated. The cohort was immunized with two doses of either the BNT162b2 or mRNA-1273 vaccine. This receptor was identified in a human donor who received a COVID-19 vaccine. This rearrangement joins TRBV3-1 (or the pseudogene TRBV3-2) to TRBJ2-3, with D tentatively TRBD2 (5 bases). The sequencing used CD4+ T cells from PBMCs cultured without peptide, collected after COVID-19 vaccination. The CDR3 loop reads CASSSLGGSTQYF. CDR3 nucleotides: TGTGCCAGCAGCTCGCTCGGCGGGTCGACGCAGTATTTT.